Following are 8 T cell receptor beta chains from one sample sequenced in a study of Graves' ophthalmopathy and Graves' hyperthyroidism. Amplified material comprised TCR beta CDR3 regions derived from RNA transcripts. The authors performed first-round RT-PCR with HTBI primers and then a second-round multiplex PCR. TCRdb redid the calling of the multiplex PCR reads with MiXCR, one entry per CDR3 protein. The table has around 400,000 distinct CDR3 sequences, about 17% seen once. Material: peripheral blood. These receptors originate from a woman between 18 and 30 years old with Graves' ophthalmopathy.

This clonotype has ten or more counts. The chain is built from TRBV6-4 and TRBJ2-4; 8 bases line up with TRBD1. This CDR3 spans 16 amino acids. J was trimmed by 1 base and V by 10 bases; bases with no gene match: 12. From germline, CDR1 is MRHNA and CDR2 SNTAGT. CDR3 in DNA: TGTGCCACCCCCTTACCCCGACAGGGGGCCAAAAACATTCAGTACTTC. Translation gives CATPLPRQGAKNIQYF.

In its sample, this clonotype was seen many times. This chain joins TRBV10-1 and TRBJ1-1; possible D gene TRBD1, 5 bases. Per germline, CDR1 WNHNN and CDR2 SYGVQD (reference sequence). CDR3 length: 12 residues. V was pared by 7 bases and J by 1 base, with 7 bases between. This chain's CDR3 is CASKGPNTEAFF. In nucleotides, the CDR3 is TGCGCCAGCAAGGGACCGAACACTGAAGCTTTCTTT.

There are many counts of this clonotype. The chain carries TRBV11-1 and TRBJ1-2, with TRBD1 identical over 10 bases. Germline V gene data show CDR1 as SGHAT and CDR2 as FQDESV (reference sequence). This CDR3 comprises 15 residues. The J segment lost 8 bases and the V segment lost 4 bases, leaving 10 bases of the junction unmatched. DNA of the CDR3: TGTGCCAGCAGCTCCCGCCACGGGACAGGGGAAGGCTACACCTTC. Protein sequence: CASSSRHGTGEGYTF.

This clonotype was seen ten or more times. The rearrangement joins TRBV6-2 or TRBV6-3 to TRBJ2-1, with D possibly matching TRBD2 (5 bases). V dropped 6 bases and J dropped 6 bases, with 15 bases sitting between them. This CDR3 contains 14 residues. CDR1 MNHEY and CDR2 SVGEGT come from the germline V gene. CDR3 nucleotides: TGTGCCAGCAGCTGGGGAGACTCTCGCAATGAGCAGTTCTTC. Its translation: CASSWGDSRNEQFF.

A word on this clonotype: At one end the junction does not follow the germline gene, possibly because of a read error. The chain links TRBV6-1 to TRBJ2-7; 12 positions agree with TRBD2. Germline assignment: CDR1 MNHNS and CDR2 SASEGT. This CDR3 contains 15 residues. CDR3 protein: CASGEGAGLAGEQYF. DNA of the CDR3: TGTGCCAGCGGTGAAGGTGCGGGACTAGCGGGCGAGCAGTACTTC.

This clonotype was detected many times. A much larger clone lies a single base off, so this may be a read error. Here the CDR3 omits its conserved ending phenylalanine or tryptophan, so a read error is the likely source. The gene calls are TRBV6-1 and TRBJ1-1, with unresolved D. CDR3 size: 14 residues. Per the germline V gene, CDR1 is MNHNS and CDR2 is SASEGT. Deletions cut 1 base from V and 3 bases from J, with 9 bases between. The CDR3: CASSEVGLYTEAFS. CDR3 nucleotides: TGTGCCAGCAGTGAAGTGGGCCTTTACACTGAAGCTTTCTCT.

This clonotype was seen repeatedly, ten times or more. This chain connects TRBV11-2 to TRBJ1-5; no firm D call. Per the germline V gene, CDR1 is SGHAT and CDR2 is FQNNGV. CDR3 size: 15 residues. V was shortened by 1 base and J by 7 bases, with 14 bases between the two germline ends. The CDR3 sequence is CASSLVLGGGQPQHF. The CDR3 nucleotides read TGTGCCAGCAGCTTAGTTTTGGGCGGTGGGCAGCCCCAGCATTTT.

V is TRBV11-1 and J is TRBJ1-3, with D tentatively TRBD1 (6 bases). From germline, CDR1 is SGHAT and CDR2 FQDESV (reference sequence). V was shortened by 5 bases and J by 0 bases, with 14 bases between the two germline ends. This CDR3 has 16 residues. CDR3 protein: CASSLPGQTSGNTIYF. CDR3 nucleotide sequence: TGTGCCAGCAGCCTCCCGGGACAAACCTCTGGAAACACCATATATTTT.